The 32 T cell receptor beta chains below were found in one sample sequenced in a study of cytomegalovirus exposure and HLA in healthy donors. Amplification used 60 Vbeta primers and 13 Jbeta primers. The method was immunoSEQ multiplex PCR; TCRdb's version includes in-frame clones alone and lacks a portion of them. Of about 160,000 clones in the sample, around 76% are singletons; the top ten hold 1.2% to 1.5%. The sequenced material came from PBMCs. The source of these receptors is a man between 60 and 75 years old in good health and CMV-seronegative.

The V call is TRBV5-1, the J call TRBJ2-7; 10 nucleotides match TRBD1. The germline CDR1 and CDR2 sequences are SGHRS and YFSETQ. With V trimmed by 3 bases and J by 3 bases, 3 bases remained unmatched. This CDR3 contains 14 residues. This chain's CDR3 is CASSWGQGIYEQYF. In DNA form, the CDR3 reads TGCGCCAGCAGCTGGGGACAGGGGATCTACGAGCAGTACTTC. Drawing the rest from reference TRBV5-1 and TRBJ2-7, the complete variable domain is KAGVTQTPRYLIKTRGQQVTLSCSPISGHRSVSWYQQTPGQGLQFLFEYFSETQRNKGNFPGRFSGRQFSNSRSEMNVSTLELGDSALYLCASSWGQGIYEQYFGPGTRLTVT.

The sample holds a few counts of this clone. This rearrangement joins TRBV5-6 to TRBJ1-2; 7 bases match TRBD1. The CDR3 consists of 17 residues. V was pared by 0 bases and J by 1 base, with 9 bases of the junction left unmatched. CDR1 and CDR2 (germline): SGHDT, YYEEEE. The CDR3 protein is CASSLDWDRTFNYGYTF. The CDR3 nucleotides read TGTGCCAGCAGCTTGGACTGGGACAGAACGTTTAACTATGGCTACACCTTC.

The chain couples TRBV5-1 to TRBJ1-5, with 7 bases lining up with TRBD1. V lost 2 bases and J lost 3; bases outside the gene matches: 5. The CDR3 extends over 15 amino acids. CDR1 SGHRS and CDR2 YFSETQ come from the germline V gene. This CDR3 reads CASSFRGQANQPQHF. CDR3 in DNA: TGCGCCAGCAGCTTCCGCGGACAGGCCAATCAGCCCCAGCATTTT.

The chain is built from TRBV5-1 and TRBJ2-3; D perhaps matches TRBD2 (7 bases). V dropped 4 bases and J dropped 5 bases, with 17 bases sitting between them. CDR1 SGHRS and CDR2 YFSETQ come from the germline V gene. The CDR3 sequence is 15 residues long. The CDR3 reads CASSPVGGPRDTQYF. The CDR3 DNA follows: TGCGCCAGCAGCCCTGTCGGGGGGCCCCGAGATACGCAGTATTTT.

This clone was observed a single time. At the DNA level, this CDR3 is encoded by other sequences in the same sample as well. The chain couples TRBV18 to TRBJ1-1, with D possibly TRBD1 on 5 matching bases. V lost 5 bases and J 0 bases, leaving 10 bases between the germline ends. Germline assignment: CDR1 KGHSH and CDR2 LQKENI. This CDR3 has 14 amino acids. CDR3 in amino acids: CASSGGNMNTEAFF. In DNA form, the CDR3 reads TGTGCCAGCTCAGGGGGGAACATGAACACTGAAGCTTTCTTT.

The chain has TRBV5-4 and TRBJ2-6, with D possibly TRBD2 on 6 matching bases. CDR1 is SGHNT, CDR2 YYREEE, per germline (reference sequence). V was cut by 0 bases and J by 0 bases, with 13 bases left in between. This CDR3 spans 18 amino acids. The CDR3, as DNA: TGTGCCAGCAGCTTGGAAGCGGGTCTCCGCTCTGGGGCCAACGTCCTGACTTTC. Protein product: CASSLEAGLRSGANVLTF.

A few counts support this clone. V usage is TRBV5-8 and J usage is TRBJ2-5; D remains ambiguous. The germline V gene has CDR1 SGHTS and CDR2 YDEGEE. The CDR3 consists of 14 residues. Trimming shortened V by 6 bases and J by 1 base, and 13 bases separated the two germline ends. The CDR3 DNA is TGTGCCAGCAACCGAAGGCGACTCCAAGAGACCCAGTACTTC. This codes for CASNRRRLQETQYF.

The chain combines TRBV4-1 with TRBJ2-7; possible D gene TRBD2, 5 bases. CDR1 is MGHRA, CDR2 YSYEKL, per germline. CDR3 length equals 14 residues. V lost 0 bases, J lost 6 bases, and 12 bases lay in between. The CDR3 protein is CASSQDVGVGEQYF. CDR3 nucleotide sequence: TGCGCCAGCAGCCAAGATGTCGGGGTGGGCGAGCAGTACTTC.

CDR3 sequence: CAWAISGTTTDTQYF. As DNA, the CDR3 is TGTGCCTGGGCAATTTCCGGGACTACGACAGATACGCAGTATTTT. The rearrangement joins TRBV30 to TRBJ2-3, with 7 bases lining up with TRBD2. Germline lookup yields CDR1 GTSNPN and CDR2 SVGIG (reference sequence). The V segment lost 5 bases and the J segment 3 bases; nucleotides outside the gene matches: 11. The CDR3 sequence is 15 residues long. Looking up the rest from reference TRBV30 and TRBJ2-3 gives the full variable domain: SQTIHQWPATLVQPVGSPLSLECTVEGTSNPNLYWYRQAAGRGLQLLFYSVGIGQISSEVPQNLSASRPQDRQFILSSKKLLLSDSGFYLCAWAISGTTTDTQYFGPGTRLTVL.

The chain has TRBV5-6 and TRBJ1-1; D might be TRBD1 (5 bases). V was trimmed by 6 bases and J by 0 bases, leaving 9 bases between them. There are 13 residues in the CDR3. Germline V lookup: CDR1 SGHDT, CDR2 YYEEEE. The CDR3 DNA is TGTGCCAGCACGCGACAGCTGAACACTGAAGCTTTCTTT. Translating gives CASTRQLNTEAFF.

The CDR3 DNA follows: TGTGCCAGCAGCTTCGAGCGGACAAACACCATATATTTT. Protein product: CASSFERTNTIYF. V usage is TRBV7-8 and J usage is TRBJ1-3; no clear D. The CDR3 totals 13 residues. V was pared by 3 bases and J by 6 bases, with 9 bases between. Germline CDR1 reads SGHVS; CDR2 reads FQNEAQ.

The rearrangement uses TRBV6-5 and TRBJ1-2; a weak D match, TRBD1 (6 bases). Germline CDR1 MNHEY, CDR2 SVGAGI. Trimming stripped 2 bases from V and 0 bases from J, with 7 bases between. The CDR3 has 14 amino acids. The CDR3 is CASSYGTTNYGYTF. In nucleotides, the CDR3 is TGTGCCAGCAGTTACGGGACAACTAACTATGGCTACACCTTC.

The J gene is TRBJ1-1, the V gene TRBV29-1; D is perhaps TRBD1 (6 bases). This CDR3 region has 13 residues. Trimming shortened V by 4 bases and J by 11 bases, and 20 bases separated the two germline ends. Germline CDR1 is SQVTM and CDR2 is ANQGSEA. The CDR3, as DNA: TGCAGCGTTGTGACAGGTCTGACCGGGAGGGCTTTCTTT. Its translation: CSVVTGLTGRAFF. The full variable domain, in which reference TRBV29-1 and TRBJ1-1 provide the parts outside the CDR3, is SAVISQKPSRDICQRGTSLTIQCQVDSQVTMMFWYRQQPGQSLTLIATANQGSEATYESGFVIDKFPISRPNLTFSTLTVSNMSPEDSSIYLCSVVTGLTGRAFFGQGTRLTVV.

The gene calls are TRBV29-1 and TRBJ1-2; 11 bases map to TRBD1. Germline CDR1 is SQVTM and CDR2 is ANQGSEA. The V and J ends lost 3 bases and 5 bases, in that order; junction bases with no gene match: 5. CDR3 length: 14 amino acids. This CDR3 reads CSVDGDRGLYGYTF. The CDR3 DNA is TGCAGCGTTGACGGGGACAGGGGGTTATATGGCTACACCTTC.

The genes are TRBV13 and TRBJ2-5; 7 bases are a match to TRBD1. The CDR3 sequence is 16 residues long. The trim removed 5 bases at V and 5 bases at J, leaving 14 bases unmatched. Per the germline V gene, CDR1 is PRHDT and CDR2 is FYEKMQ (reference sequence). CDR3 DNA sequence: TGTGCCAGCAGCCCGACAGGGTTTGGCATCCGGGAGACCCAGTACTTC. Amino acid sequence: CASSPTGFGIRETQYF.

This chain joins TRBV9 and TRBJ1-6, with a possible D match to TRBD1 (5 bases). The V gene lost 4 bases and the J gene lost 0 bases, with 17 bases spanning the gap. CDR3 size: 18 residues. CDR1 and CDR2 (germline): SGDLS, YYNGEE. In DNA, the CDR3 is TGTGCCAGCAGCTCCGGGAGGGGCAGTAGCTCCTATAATTCACCCCTCCACTTT. Translated, it gives CASSSGRGSSSYNSPLHF.

The chain carries TRBV2 and TRBJ1-2, with D unresolved. The CDR3 length is 14 residues. V was trimmed by 4 bases and J by 3 bases, leaving 12 bases between them. CDR1 and CDR2 (germline): SNHLY, FYNNEI. CDR3 sequence (DNA): TGTGCCAGCAGTGTGATTCGCGGTGACTATGGCTACACCTTC. This gives the protein CASSVIRGDYGYTF. The full variable domain, completed using reference TRBV2 and TRBJ1-2, is EPEVTQTPSHQVTQMGQEVILRCVPISNHLYFYWYRQILGQKVEFLVSFYNNEISEKSEIFDDQFSVERPDGSNFTLKIRSTKLEDSAMYFCASSVIRGDYGYTFGSGTRLTVV.

The chain combines TRBV7-3 with TRBJ1-2; possible D gene TRBD1, 6 bases. The V gene lost 5 bases and the J gene lost 4 bases, with 17 bases spanning the gap. CDR3 size: 15 residues. The germline V gene has CDR1 SGHTA and CDR2 FQGTGA. The CDR3 region has the DNA TGTGCCAGCAGCGCGAATGGGGGGGCGGGCTATGGCTACACCTTC. Translating it yields CASSANGGAGYGYTF.

The chain uses TRBV6-6 and TRBJ2-7; 7 positions match TRBD1. V shed 6 bases, J shed 2 bases, and the junction held 7 bases outside the gene matches. The V gene's germline CDR1 is MNHNY and CDR2 SVGAGI (reference sequence). The CDR3 is 14 residues long. CDR3 region: CASSQRDSPYEQYF. The CDR3 DNA sequence: TGTGCCAGCAGCCAGAGGGACAGCCCCTACGAGCAGTACTTC.

The chain carries TRBV7-7 and TRBJ2-7, with 9 bases lining up with TRBD1. The germline V gene has CDR1 SSHAT and CDR2 FNYEAQ (reference sequence). V lost 1 base to trimming and J lost 3 bases; unmatched junction nucleotides: 4. There are 15 residues in the CDR3. CDR3 region: CASSLGGQGYYEQYF. As DNA, the CDR3 is TGTGCCAGCAGCTTAGGGGGACAGGGATACTACGAGCAGTACTTC.

The chain carries TRBV7-2 and TRBJ2-2, with TRBD2 as a possible D gene (5 bases). CDR1 SGHTA and CDR2 FQGNSA come from the germline V gene. V gave up 1 base and J gave up 5 bases, with 11 bases separating them. CDR3 length equals 15 residues. CDR3 DNA sequence: TGTGCCAGCAGCTTAGGAGGCGGGCTAACCGGGGAGCTGTTTTTT. Translating it yields CASSLGGGLTGELFF.

This chain links TRBV28 with TRBJ2-5; 10 positions match TRBD1. The DNA matches TRBJ2-7 better at its end, which makes the J call doubtful. Germline CDR1 is MDHEN and CDR2 is SYDVKM. The CDR3 is 14 amino acids. This chain's CDR3 is CASRPDRGAYEQYF. For the CDR3, the DNA is TGTGCCAGCAGACCGGACAGGGGGGCCTACGAGCAGTACTTC.

This clone appeared once. The chain couples TRBV7-9 to TRBJ1-2; 8 bases match TRBD1. Per the germline V gene, CDR1 is SEHNR and CDR2 is FQNEAQ (reference sequence). The CDR3 sequence is 14 residues long. V lost 1 base and J lost 4; bases outside the gene matches: 2. The CDR3 nucleotides are TGTGCCAGCAGCTTAGGACAGGGGCCCTATGGCTACACCTTC. Translated, it gives CASSLGQGPYGYTF.

V and J are TRBV5-4 and TRBJ2-5, with D possibly matching TRBD2 (5 bases). The CDR3 contains 15 residues. V dropped 4 bases and J dropped 5 bases, with 18 bases sitting between them. CDR1 is SGHNT, CDR2 YYREEE, per germline (reference sequence). The CDR3 DNA is TGTGCCAGCAGCCCCCCACGGGGAGAAAAGGAGACCCAGTACTTC. It yields the protein CASSPPRGEKETQYF.

V usage is TRBV28 and J usage is TRBJ2-7; 9 bases agree with TRBD1. Germline loops: CDR1 MDHEN, CDR2 SYDVKM. The junction had 6 bases not matched to a gene; V was cut back by 6 bases and J by 3 bases. This CDR3 has 14 residues. The CDR3 is CASRNRQGVYEQYF. The CDR3 region has the DNA TGTGCCAGCAGGAATAGACAGGGGGTCTACGAGCAGTACTTC.

This clone was detected only a few times. This rearrangement joins TRBV27 to TRBJ2-1; TRBD2 is a possible D gene (5 bases). CDR3 length: 13 residues. The V end was cut by 0 bases, the J end by 9 bases, with 9 bases between. Germline values: CDR1 MNHEY, CDR2 SMNVEV (reference sequence). The CDR3: CASSLSRAREQFF. DNA of the CDR3: TGTGCCAGCAGTTTATCGAGGGCTCGTGAGCAGTTCTTC.

The rearrangement joins TRBV28 to TRBJ2-7; D is perhaps TRBD1 (6 bases). V gave up 6 bases and J gave up 6 bases, with 21 bases separating them. There are 15 residues in the CDR3. From germline, CDR1 is MDHEN and CDR2 SYDVKM. CDR3 region: CASRRFQGPWSEQYF. CDR3 nucleotides: TGTGCCAGCAGGCGGTTCCAGGGGCCGTGGAGCGAGCAGTACTTC.

The chain is built from TRBV6-6 and TRBJ1-2; D gene uncertain. Germline V gene data show CDR1 as MNHNY and CDR2 as SVGAGI (reference sequence). V was clipped by 3 bases and J by 5 bases, with 10 bases between them. The CDR3 consists of 13 residues. The CDR3 nucleotides are TGTGCCAGCAGTTATCCCGGGGTGTATGGCTACACCTTC. As protein: CASSYPGVYGYTF.

The V and J genes are TRBV5-5 and TRBJ1-2; the match to TRBD1 covers 9 bases. Germline CDR1 reads SGHKS; CDR2 reads YYEKEE (reference sequence). J lost 2 bases, V lost 4 bases, and 6 bases had no gene match. The length of the CDR3 is 15 residues. CDR3 bases: TGTGCCAGCAGCCACAGGGGGCGCATGAACTATGGCTACACCTTC. As protein: CASSHRGRMNYGYTF.

The chain is built from TRBV7-9 and TRBJ1-5, with D possibly TRBD1 on 5 matching bases. Germline lookup yields CDR1 SEHNR and CDR2 FQNEAQ (reference sequence). V lost 5 bases and J 4 bases, leaving 9 bases between the germline ends. There are 13 residues in the CDR3. The CDR3 bases are TGTGCCAGCAGCCCACAGGAGAATCAGCCCCAGCATTTT. Protein: CASSPQENQPQHF.

This chain uses TRBV5-4 with TRBJ2-5; D is perhaps TRBD1 (7 bases). The CDR3 is 14 residues long. V dropped 1 base and J dropped 4 bases, with 11 bases sitting between them. CDR1 and CDR2 from the germline V gene are SGHNT and YYREEE (reference sequence). The CDR3 DNA reads TGTGCCAGCAGCTTGCGTCAGGGGGGAGAGACCCAGTACTTC. Translation: CASSLRQGGETQYF.

V and J are TRBV6-6 and TRBJ2-5, with TRBD2 matching 7 bases. After removal of 6 bases from V and 11 bases from J, the junction contained 9 bases not matched to a gene. The CDR3 sequence is 12 residues long. Germline CDR1 MNHNY, CDR2 SVGAGI (reference sequence). The CDR3 loop reads CASSPGAGEQYF. The CDR3 nucleotides read TGTGCCAGCAGCCCCGGTGCGGGGGAGCAGTACTTC.